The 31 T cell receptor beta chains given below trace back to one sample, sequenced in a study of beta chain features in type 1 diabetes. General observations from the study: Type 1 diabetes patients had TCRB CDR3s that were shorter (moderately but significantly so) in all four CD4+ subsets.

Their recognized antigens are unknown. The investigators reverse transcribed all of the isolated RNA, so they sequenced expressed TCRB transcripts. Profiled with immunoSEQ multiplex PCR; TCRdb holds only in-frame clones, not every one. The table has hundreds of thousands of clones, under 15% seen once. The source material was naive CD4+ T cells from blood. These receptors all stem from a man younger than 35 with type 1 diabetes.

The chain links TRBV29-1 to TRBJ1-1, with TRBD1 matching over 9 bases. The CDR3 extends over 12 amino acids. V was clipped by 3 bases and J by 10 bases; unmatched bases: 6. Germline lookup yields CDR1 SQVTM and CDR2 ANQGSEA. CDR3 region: CSVEGQGGGAFF. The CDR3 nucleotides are TGCAGCGTTGAGGGACAGGGTGGTGGAGCTTTCTTT.

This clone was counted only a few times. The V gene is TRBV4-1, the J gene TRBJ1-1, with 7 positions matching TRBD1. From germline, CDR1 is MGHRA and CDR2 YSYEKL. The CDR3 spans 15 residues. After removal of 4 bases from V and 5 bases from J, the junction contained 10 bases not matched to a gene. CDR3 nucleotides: TGCGCCAGCAGCCCTACAGGGGTGGAGGCGACTGAAGCTTTCTTT. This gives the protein CASSPTGVEATEAFF.

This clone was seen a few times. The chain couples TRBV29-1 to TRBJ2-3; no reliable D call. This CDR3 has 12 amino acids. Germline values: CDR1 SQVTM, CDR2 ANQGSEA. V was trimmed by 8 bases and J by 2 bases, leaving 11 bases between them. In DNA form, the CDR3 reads TGCAGCCCTTTGGAGATCACAGATACGCAGTATTTT. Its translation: CSPLEITDTQYF.

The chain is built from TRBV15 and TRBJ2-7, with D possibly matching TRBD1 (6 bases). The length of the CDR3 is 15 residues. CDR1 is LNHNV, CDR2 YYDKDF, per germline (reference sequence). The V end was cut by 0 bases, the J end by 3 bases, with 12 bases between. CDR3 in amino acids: CATSRDLQGHYEQYF. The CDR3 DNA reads TGTGCCACCAGCAGAGATCTACAGGGTCACTACGAGCAGTACTTC.

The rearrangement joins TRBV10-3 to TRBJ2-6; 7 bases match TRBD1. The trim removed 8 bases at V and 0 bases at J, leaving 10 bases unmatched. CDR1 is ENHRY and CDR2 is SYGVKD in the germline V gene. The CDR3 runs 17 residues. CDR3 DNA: TGTGCCATCGCCAGGGACAGTGTTCCCTCTGGGGCCAACGTCCTGACTTTC. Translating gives CAIARDSVPSGANVLTF.

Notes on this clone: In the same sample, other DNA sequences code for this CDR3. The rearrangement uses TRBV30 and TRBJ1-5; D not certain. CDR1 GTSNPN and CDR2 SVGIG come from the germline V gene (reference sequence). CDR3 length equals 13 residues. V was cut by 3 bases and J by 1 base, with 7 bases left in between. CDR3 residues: CAWSQGSNQPQHF. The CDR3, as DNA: TGTGCCTGGAGCCAAGGCAGCAATCAGCCCCAGCATTTT.

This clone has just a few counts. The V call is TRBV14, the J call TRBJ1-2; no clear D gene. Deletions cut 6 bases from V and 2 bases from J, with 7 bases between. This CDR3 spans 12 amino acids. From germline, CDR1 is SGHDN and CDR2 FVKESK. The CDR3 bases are TGTGCCAGCAGTCGGCAGAACTATGGCTACACCTTC. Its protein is CASSRQNYGYTF.

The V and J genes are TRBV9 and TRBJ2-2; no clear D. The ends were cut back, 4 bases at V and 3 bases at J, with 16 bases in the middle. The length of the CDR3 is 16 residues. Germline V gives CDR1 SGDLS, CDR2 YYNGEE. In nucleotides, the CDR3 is TGTGCCAGCAGCCCCCGACCGGGTACAGACACCGGGGAGCTGTTTTTT. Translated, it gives CASSPRPGTDTGELFF.

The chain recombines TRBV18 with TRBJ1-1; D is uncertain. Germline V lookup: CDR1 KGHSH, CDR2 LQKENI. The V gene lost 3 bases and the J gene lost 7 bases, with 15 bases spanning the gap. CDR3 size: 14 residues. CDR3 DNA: TGTGCCAGCTCACCGGTAGTGGCAGGAGGTGAAGCTTTCTTT. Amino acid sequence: CASSPVVAGGEAFF.

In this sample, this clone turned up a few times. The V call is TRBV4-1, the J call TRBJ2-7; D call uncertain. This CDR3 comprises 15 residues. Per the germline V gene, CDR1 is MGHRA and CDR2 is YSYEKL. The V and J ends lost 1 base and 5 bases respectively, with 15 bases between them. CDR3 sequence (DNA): TGCGCCAGCAGCCAAGCCCACAGTTTGTTCCACGAGCAGTACTTC. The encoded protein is CASSQAHSLFHEQYF.

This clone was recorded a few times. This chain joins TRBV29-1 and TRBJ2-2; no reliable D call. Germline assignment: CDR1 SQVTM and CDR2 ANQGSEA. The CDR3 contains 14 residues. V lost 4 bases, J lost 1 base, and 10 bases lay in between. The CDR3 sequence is CSVVSNVNTGELFF. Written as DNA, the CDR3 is TGCAGCGTTGTTAGTAACGTGAACACCGGGGAGCTGTTTTTT.

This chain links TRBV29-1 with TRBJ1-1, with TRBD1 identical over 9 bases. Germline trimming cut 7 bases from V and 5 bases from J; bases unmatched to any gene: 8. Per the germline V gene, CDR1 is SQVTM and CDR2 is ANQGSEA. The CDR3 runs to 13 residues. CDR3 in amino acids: CSDTGGAGTEAFF. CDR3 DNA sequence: TGCAGCGATACAGGGGGCGCGGGAACTGAAGCTTTCTTT. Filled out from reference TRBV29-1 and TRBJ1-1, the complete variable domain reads SAVISQKPSRDICQRGTSLTIQCQVDSQVTMMFWYRQQPGQSLTLIATANQGSEATYESGFVIDKFPISRPNLTFSTLTVSNMSPEDSSIYLCSDTGGAGTEAFFGQGTRLTVV.

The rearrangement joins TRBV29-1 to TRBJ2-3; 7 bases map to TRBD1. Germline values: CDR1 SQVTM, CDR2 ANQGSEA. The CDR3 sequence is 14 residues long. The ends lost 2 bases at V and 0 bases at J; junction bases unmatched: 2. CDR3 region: CSVEKGASTDTQYF. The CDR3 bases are TGCAGCGTTGAAAAGGGGGCCAGCACAGATACGCAGTATTTT.

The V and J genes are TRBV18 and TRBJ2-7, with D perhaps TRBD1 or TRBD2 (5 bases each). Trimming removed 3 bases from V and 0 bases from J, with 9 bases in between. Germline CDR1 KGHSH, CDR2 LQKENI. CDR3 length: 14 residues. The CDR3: CASSPGRSSYEQYF. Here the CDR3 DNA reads TGTGCCAGCTCACCGGGACGATCCTCCTACGAGCAGTACTTC.

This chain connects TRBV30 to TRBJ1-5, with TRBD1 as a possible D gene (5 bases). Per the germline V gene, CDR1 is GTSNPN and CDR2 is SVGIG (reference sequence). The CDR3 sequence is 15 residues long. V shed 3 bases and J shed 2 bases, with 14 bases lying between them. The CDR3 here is CAWSRDRGGNQPQHF. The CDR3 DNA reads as TGTGCCTGGAGCCGGGACCGCGGGGGCAATCAGCCCCAGCATTTT.

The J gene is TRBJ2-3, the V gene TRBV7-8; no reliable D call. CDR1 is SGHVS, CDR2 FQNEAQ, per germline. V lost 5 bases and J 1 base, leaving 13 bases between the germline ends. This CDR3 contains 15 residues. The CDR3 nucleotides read TGTGCCAGCAGCCGCCCTTCGCTGGGCACAGATACGCAGTATTTT. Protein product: CASSRPSLGTDTQYF.

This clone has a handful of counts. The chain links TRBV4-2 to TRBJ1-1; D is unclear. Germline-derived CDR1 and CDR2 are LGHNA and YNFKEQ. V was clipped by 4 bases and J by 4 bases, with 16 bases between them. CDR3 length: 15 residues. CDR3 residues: CASSREPQLGTEAFF. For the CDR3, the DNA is TGTGCCAGCAGCCGTGAGCCTCAATTGGGCACTGAAGCTTTCTTT.

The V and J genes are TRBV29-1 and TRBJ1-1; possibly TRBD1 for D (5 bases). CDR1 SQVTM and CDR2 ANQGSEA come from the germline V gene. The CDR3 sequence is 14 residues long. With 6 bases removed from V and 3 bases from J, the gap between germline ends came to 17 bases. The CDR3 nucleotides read TGCAGCGTCCACCGGGACCCTGGGGACACTGAAGCTTTCTTT. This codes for CSVHRDPGDTEAFF.

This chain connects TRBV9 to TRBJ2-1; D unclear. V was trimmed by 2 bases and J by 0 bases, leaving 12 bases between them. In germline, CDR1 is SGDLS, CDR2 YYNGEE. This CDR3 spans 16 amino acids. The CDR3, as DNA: TGTGCCAGCAGCGTGGGTTTATTAAGCTCCTACAATGAGCAGTTCTTC. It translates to CASSVGLLSSYNEQFF.

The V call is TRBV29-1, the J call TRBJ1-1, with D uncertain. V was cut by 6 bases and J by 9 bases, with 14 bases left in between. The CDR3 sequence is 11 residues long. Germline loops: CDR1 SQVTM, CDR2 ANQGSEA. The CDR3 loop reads CSVTSTVKAFF. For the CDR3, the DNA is TGCAGCGTCACTTCGACGGTGAAAGCTTTCTTT.

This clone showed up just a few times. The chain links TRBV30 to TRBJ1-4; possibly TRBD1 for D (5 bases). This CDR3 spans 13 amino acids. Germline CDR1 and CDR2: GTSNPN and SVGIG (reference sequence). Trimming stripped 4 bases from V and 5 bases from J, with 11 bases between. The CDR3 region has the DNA TGTGCCTGGAAACAGGTGATGAATGAAAAACTGTTTTTT. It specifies CAWKQVMNEKLFF.

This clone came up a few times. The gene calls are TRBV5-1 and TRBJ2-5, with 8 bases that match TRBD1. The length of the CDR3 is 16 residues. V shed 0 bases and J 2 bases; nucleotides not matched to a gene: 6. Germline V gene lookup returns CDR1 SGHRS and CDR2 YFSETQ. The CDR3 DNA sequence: TGCGCCAGCAGCTTGGCGAGGGACAGGATACAAGAGACCCAGTACTTC. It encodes CASSLARDRIQETQYF. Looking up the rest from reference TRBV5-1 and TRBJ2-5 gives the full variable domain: KAGVTQTPRYLIKTRGQQVTLSCSPISGHRSVSWYQQTPGQGLQFLFEYFSETQRNKGNFPGRFSGRQFSNSRSEMNVSTLELGDSALYLCASSLARDRIQETQYFGPGTRLLVL.

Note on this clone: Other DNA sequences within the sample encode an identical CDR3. CDR3 in DNA: TGTGCCAGCAGTTTGGGGCAGGGTATTGCAGATACGCAGTATTTT. This translates into CASSLGQGIADTQYF. The chain links TRBV28 to TRBJ2-3; D is possibly TRBD1 (5 bases). This CDR3 has 15 residues. The V gene's germline CDR1 is MDHEN and CDR2 SYDVKM. Between the trimmed V and J ends, which lost 3 bases and 4 bases, there was a span of 14 bases.

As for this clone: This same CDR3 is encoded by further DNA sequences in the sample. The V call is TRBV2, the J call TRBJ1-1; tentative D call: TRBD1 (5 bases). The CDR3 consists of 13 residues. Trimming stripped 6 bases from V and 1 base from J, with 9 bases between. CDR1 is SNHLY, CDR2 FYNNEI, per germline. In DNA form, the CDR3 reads TGTGCCAGCAGGGGGACGGGGAACACTGAAGCTTTCTTT. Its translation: CASRGTGNTEAFF.

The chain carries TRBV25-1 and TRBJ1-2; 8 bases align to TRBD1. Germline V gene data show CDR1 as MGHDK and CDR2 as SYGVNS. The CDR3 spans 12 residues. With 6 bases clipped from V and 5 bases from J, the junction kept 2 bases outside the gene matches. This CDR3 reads CASRGTGYGYTF. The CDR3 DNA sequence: TGTGCCAGCAGGGGGACAGGATATGGCTACACCTTC.

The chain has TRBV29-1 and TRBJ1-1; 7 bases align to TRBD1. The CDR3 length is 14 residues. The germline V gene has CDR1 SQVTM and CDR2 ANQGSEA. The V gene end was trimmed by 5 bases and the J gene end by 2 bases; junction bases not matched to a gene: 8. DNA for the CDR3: TGCAGCGTTCCTTTTCGACAGGGTAACACTGAAGCTTTCTTT. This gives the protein CSVPFRQGNTEAFF.

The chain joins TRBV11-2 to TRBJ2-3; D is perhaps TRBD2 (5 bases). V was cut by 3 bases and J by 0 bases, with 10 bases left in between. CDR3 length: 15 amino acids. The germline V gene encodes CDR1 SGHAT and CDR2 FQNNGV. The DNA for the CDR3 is TGTGCCAGCAGCTTCTACAGCGGTAGCACAGATACGCAGTATTTT. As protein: CASSFYSGSTDTQYF.

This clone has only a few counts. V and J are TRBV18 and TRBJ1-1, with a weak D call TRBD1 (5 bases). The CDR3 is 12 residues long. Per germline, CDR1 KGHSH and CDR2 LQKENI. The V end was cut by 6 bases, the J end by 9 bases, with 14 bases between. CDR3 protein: CASSSARTKAFF. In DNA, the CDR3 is TGTGCCAGCTCCTCTGCCCGGACAAAAGCTTTCTTT.

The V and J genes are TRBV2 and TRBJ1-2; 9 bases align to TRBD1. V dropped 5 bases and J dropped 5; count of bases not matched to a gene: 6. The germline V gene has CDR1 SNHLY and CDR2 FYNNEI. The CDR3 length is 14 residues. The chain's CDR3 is CASSMDRGHYGYTF. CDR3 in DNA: TGTGCCAGCAGTATGGACAGGGGACATTATGGCTACACCTTC.

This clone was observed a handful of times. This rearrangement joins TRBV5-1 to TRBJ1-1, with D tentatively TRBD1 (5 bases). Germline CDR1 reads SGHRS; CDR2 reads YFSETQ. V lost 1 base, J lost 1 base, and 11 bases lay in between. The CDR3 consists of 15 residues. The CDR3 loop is CASSLNSQGNTEAFF. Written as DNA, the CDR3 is TGCGCCAGCAGCTTGAACAGTCAGGGGAACACTGAAGCTTTCTTT.

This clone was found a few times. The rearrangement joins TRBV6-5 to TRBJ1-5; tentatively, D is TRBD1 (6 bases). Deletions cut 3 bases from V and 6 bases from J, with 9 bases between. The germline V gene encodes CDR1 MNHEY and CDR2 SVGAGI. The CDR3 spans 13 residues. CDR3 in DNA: TGTGCCAGCAGTTATGAGGGGGGTCAGCCCCAGCATTTT. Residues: CASSYEGGQPQHF.